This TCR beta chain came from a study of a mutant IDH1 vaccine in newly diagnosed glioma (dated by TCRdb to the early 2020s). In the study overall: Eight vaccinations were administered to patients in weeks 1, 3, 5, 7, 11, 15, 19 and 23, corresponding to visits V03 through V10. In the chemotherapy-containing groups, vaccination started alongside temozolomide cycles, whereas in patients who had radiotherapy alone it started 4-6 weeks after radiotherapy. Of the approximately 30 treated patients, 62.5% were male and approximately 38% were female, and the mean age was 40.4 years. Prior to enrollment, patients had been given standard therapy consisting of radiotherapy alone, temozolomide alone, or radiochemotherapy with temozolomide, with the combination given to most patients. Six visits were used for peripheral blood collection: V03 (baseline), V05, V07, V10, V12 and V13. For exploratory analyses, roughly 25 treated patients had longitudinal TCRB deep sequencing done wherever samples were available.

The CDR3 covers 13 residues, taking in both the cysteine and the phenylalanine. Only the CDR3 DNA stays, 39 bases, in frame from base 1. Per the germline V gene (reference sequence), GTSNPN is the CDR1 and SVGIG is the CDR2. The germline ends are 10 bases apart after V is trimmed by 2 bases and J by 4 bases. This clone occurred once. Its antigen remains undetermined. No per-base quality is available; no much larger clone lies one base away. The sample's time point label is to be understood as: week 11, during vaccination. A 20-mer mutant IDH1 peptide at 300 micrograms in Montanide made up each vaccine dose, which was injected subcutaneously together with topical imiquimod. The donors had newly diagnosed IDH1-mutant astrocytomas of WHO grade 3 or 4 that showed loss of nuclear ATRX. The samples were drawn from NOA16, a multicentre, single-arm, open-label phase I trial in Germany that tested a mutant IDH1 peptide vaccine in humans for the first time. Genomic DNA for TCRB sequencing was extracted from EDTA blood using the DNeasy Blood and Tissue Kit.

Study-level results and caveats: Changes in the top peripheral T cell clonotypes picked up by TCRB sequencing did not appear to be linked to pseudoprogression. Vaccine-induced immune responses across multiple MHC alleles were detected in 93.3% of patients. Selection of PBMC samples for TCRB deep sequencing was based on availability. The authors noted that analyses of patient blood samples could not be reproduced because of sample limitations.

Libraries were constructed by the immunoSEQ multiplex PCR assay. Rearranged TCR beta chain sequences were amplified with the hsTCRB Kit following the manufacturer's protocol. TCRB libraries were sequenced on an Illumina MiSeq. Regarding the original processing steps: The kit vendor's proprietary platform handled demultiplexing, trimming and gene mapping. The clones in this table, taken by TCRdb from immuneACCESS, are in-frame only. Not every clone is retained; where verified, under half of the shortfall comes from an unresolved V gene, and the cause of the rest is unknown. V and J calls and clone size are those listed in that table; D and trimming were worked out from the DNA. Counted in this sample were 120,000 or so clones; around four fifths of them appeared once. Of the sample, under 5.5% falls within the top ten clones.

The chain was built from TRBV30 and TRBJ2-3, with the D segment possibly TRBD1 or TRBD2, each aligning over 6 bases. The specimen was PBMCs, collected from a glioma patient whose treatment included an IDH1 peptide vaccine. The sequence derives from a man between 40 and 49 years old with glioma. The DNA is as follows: TGTGCCTGGAGTTTGGGGGGCCCAGATACGCAGTATTTT. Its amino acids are CAWSLGGPDTQYF.